This entry lists 8 T cell receptor beta chains sequenced from one sample in a study of technical replicates of blood from several donors. The repertoire was sequenced with immunoSEQ multiplex PCR; TCRdb's copy has only in-frame clones and lacks some. The data hold just under 60,000 clones, with about 95% observed a single time. The sequencing input was PBMCs. The origin of the receptors is a human donor in good health. Some clones in this sample may be carry-over from other donors' samples.

The chain recombines TRBV6-1 with TRBJ2-2, with D possibly TRBD2 on 6 matching bases. This CDR3 region has 14 residues. Germline V lookup: CDR1 MNHNS, CDR2 SASEGT. The germline V and J ends were trimmed by 6 bases and 7 bases, with 15 bases remaining between them. The CDR3: CASRRGRVDGELFF. Here the CDR3 DNA reads TGTGCCAGCAGGCGGGGCAGGGTTGACGGGGAGCTGTTTTTT.

This rearrangement joins TRBV6-6 to TRBJ2-7; D might be TRBD2 (6 bases). Germline CDR1 reads MNHNY; CDR2 reads SVGAGI (reference sequence). Trimming removed 7 bases at V and 5 bases at J, with 24 bases between. CDR3 length equals 16 residues. Here the CDR3 DNA reads TGTGCCAGCATCCGAGGATCCGGGACTGGTGCCCACGAGCAGTACTTC. Protein sequence: CASIRGSGTGAHEQYF.

V usage is TRBV29-1 and J usage is TRBJ1-2, with 7 bases that match TRBD1. V dropped 6 bases and J dropped 1; count of bases not matched to a gene: 5. Germline-derived CDR1 and CDR2 are SQVTM and ANQGSEA. The CDR3 has 13 residues. The CDR3 bases are TGCAGCGTGGGGGACAGAATTAACTATGGCTACACCTTC. Translating it yields CSVGDRINYGYTF. Full variable domain (outside the CDR3, taken from reference TRBV29-1 and TRBJ1-2): SAVISQKPSRDICQRGTSLTIQCQVDSQVTMMFWYRQQPGQSLTLIATANQGSEATYESGFVIDKFPISRPNLTFSTLTVSNMSPEDSSIYLCSVGDRINYGYTFGSGTRLTVV.

J is TRBJ2-1 and V is TRBV7-2; the D gene is possibly TRBD2 (6 bases). This CDR3 region has 15 residues. Trimming removed 3 bases from V and 0 bases from J, with 9 bases in between. Germline V lookup: CDR1 SGHTA, CDR2 FQGNSA. CDR3 amino acids: CASSFGTVSYNEQFF. For the CDR3, the DNA is TGTGCCAGCAGCTTTGGGACTGTCTCCTACAATGAGCAGTTCTTC. Using reference TRBV7-2 and TRBJ2-1 for the parts outside the CDR3, the full variable domain is GAGVSQSPSNKVTEKGKDVELRCDPISGHTALYWYRQSLGQGLEFLIYFQGNSAPDKSGLPSDRFSAERTGGSVSTLTIQRTQQEDSAVYLCASSFGTVSYNEQFFGPGTRLTVL.

V gene TRBV7-9 combines with J gene TRBJ2-2; perhaps TRBD2 as D (5 bases). Germline assignment: CDR1 SEHNR and CDR2 FQNEAQ (reference sequence). V shed 6 bases and J shed 5 bases, with 10 bases lying between them. This CDR3 comprises 13 residues. CDR3 loop: CASSLLVTGELFF. The DNA for the CDR3 is TGTGCCAGCAGTTTACTAGTAACCGGGGAGCTGTTTTTT.

The chain uses TRBV5-1 and TRBJ1-5; D gene ambiguous. Germline lookup yields CDR1 SGHRS and CDR2 YFSETQ. The V end was cut by 0 bases, the J end by 4 bases, with 5 bases between. The CDR3 sequence is 13 residues long. The CDR3 reads CASSLDLNQPQHF. The CDR3 nucleotides are TGCGCCAGCAGCTTGGATCTAAATCAGCCCCAGCATTTT.

The CDR3 protein is CAIRSSTGTGFVRNTIYF. The CDR3 DNA reads as TGTGCCATCCGCTCCTCGACCGGGACAGGGTTCGTTCGAAACACCATATATTTT. J is TRBJ1-3 and V is TRBV10-3; 9 nucleotides align to TRBD1. Germline lookup yields CDR1 ENHRY and CDR2 SYGVKD. The CDR3 runs to 18 residues. Germline trimming cut 8 bases from V and 5 bases from J; bases unmatched to any gene: 19.

The chain combines TRBV18 with TRBJ2-3; no reliable D call. Looked up from germline, CDR1 is KGHSH and CDR2 is LQKENI. V was shortened by 6 bases and J by 6 bases, with 10 bases between the two germline ends. This CDR3 has 12 amino acids. The CDR3 spells CASSLTQDTQYF. Written as DNA, the CDR3 is TGTGCCAGCTCCCTCACACAGGATACGCAGTATTTT.